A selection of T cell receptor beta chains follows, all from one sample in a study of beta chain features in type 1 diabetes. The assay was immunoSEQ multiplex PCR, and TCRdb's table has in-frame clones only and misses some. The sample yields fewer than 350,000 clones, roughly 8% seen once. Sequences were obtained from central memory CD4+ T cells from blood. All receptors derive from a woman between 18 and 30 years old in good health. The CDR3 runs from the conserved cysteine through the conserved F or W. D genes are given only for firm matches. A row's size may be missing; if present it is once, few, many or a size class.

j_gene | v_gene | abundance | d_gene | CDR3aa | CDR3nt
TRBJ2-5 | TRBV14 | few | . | CASSQDRGSWGETQYF | TGTGCCAGCAGCCAAGATCGCGGCAGCTGGGGGGAGACCCAGTACTTC
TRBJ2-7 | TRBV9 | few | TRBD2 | CASSARDYPYEQYF | TGTGCCAGCAGCGCCCGGGACTACCCTTACGAGCAGTACTTC
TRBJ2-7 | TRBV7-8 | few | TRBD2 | CASSFRTGLASSEQYF | TGTGCCAGCAGCTTCCGAACGGGACTAGCATCCTCCGAGCAGTACTTC
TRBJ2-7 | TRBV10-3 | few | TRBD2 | CAIRRSGSVDEQYF | TGTGCCATCAGGCGGAGCGGGAGTGTGGACGAGCAGTACTTC
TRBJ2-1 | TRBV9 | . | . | CASSLRGFYNEQFF | TGTGCCAGCAGCCTACGGGGATTCTACAATGAGCAGTTCTTC
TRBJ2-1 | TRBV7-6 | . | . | CASSSGRWSSYNEQFF | TGTGCCAGCAGCTCCGGACGTTGGAGCTCCTACAATGAGCAGTTCTTC
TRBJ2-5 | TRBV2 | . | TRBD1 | CASSLQGRVGETQYF | TGTGCCAGCAGTTTACAGGGGCGCGTTGGAGAGACCCAGTACTTC
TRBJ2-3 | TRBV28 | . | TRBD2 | CASSSTSSTDTQYF | TGTGCCAGCAGTTCGACTAGCAGCACAGATACGCAGTATTTT
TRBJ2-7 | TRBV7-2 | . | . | CASSPSSVAEQYF | TGTGCCAGCAGCCCCTCCTCCGTGGCCGAGCAGTACTTC
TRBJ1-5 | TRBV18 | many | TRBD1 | CASSPGTGNQPQHF | TGTGCCAGCTCACCGGGGACAGGCAATCAGCCCCAGCATTTT
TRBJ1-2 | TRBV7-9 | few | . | CASSHRTDYGYTF | TGTGCCAGCAGCCACCGGACAGACTATGGCTACACCTTC
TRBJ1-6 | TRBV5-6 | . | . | CASSLALGRGSPLHF | TGTGCCAGCAGCTTGGCTCTGGGCAGAGGTTCACCCCTCCACTTT
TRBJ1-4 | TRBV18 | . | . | CASSQGRDEKLFF | TGTGCCAGCTCACAGGGCCGTGATGAAAAACTGTTTTTT
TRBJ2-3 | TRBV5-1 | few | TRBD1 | CASSLGWDRAAGDTQYF | TGCGCCAGCAGCCTGGGGTGGGACAGAGCCGCCGGAGATACGCAGTATTTT
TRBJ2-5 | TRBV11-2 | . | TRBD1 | CASSPDREETQYF | TGTGCCAGCAGCCCGGACAGGGAAGAGACCCAGTACTTC
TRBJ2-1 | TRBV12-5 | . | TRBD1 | CASGLSHSVVTGQYGNEQFF | TGTGCTAGTGGTTTGAGTCATTCAGTTGTAACGGGACAGTACGGCAATGAGCAGTTCTTC
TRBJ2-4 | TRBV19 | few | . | CASTKEIRTKNIQYF | TGTGCCAGTACTAAGGAGATCAGGACCAAAAACATTCAGTACTTC
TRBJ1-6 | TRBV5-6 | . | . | CASSLEVTAYNSPLHF | TGTGCCAGCAGCTTGGAGGTGACAGCCTATAATTCACCCCTCCACTTT
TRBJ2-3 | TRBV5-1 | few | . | CASQSIADSTDTQYF | TGCGCCAGCCAATCTATAGCGGATAGCACAGATACGCAGTATTTT
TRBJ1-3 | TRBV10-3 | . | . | CMTSSSGNTIYF | TGTATGACATCTAGCTCTGGAAACACCATATATTTT
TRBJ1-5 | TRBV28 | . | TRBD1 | CASRAGQGGNNQPQHF | TGTGCCAGCAGGGCCGGACAGGGCGGTAACAATCAGCCCCAGCATTTT
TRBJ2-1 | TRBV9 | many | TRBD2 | CASSAVRGAGDEQFF | TGTGCCAGCAGTGCCGTGCGGGGGGCCGGAGATGAGCAGTTCTTC
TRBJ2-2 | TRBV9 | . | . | CASSVQVRPGELFF | TGTGCCAGCAGCGTCCAGGTCCGCCCCGGGGAGCTGTTTTTT
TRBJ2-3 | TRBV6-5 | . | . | CASSPGSFTDTQYF | TGTGCCAGCAGCCCCGGATCCTTCACAGATACGCAGTATTTT
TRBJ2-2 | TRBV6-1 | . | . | CASSERARNTGELFF | TGTGCCAGCAGTGAAAGGGCCAGGAACACCGGGGAGCTGTTTTTT
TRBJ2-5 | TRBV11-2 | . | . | CASSLVFYQETQYF | TGTGCCAGCAGCTTAGTGTTCTACCAAGAGACCCAGTACTTC
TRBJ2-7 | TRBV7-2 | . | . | CASSIRAGTASYEQYF | TGTGCCAGCAGCATTCGAGCAGGAACCGCCTCCTACGAGCAGTACTTC
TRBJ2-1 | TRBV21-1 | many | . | CASPGQGVYNEQFF | TGTGCCAGCCCCGGACAGGGCGTCTACAATGAGCAGTTCTTC
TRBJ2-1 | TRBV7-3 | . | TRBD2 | CASSRAGTYNEQFF | TGTGCCAGCAGCCGAGCGGGGACCTACAATGAGCAGTTCTTC
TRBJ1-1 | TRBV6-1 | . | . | CASSYNEGTEAFF | TGTGCCAGCAGTTATAACGAGGGCACTGAAGCTTTCTTT
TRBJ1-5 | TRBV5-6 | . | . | CASSKSSNQPQHF | TGTGCCAGCAGCAAGAGTAGCAATCAGCCCCAGCATTTT
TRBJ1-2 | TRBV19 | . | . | CATGRKGGYTF | TGTGCCACCGGGCGAAAGGGAGGCTACACCTTC
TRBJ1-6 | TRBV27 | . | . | CATRRVDSPLHF | TGTGCCACCCGCAGGGTGGATTCACCCCTCCACTTT
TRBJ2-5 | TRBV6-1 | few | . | CASTRQYQETQYF | TGTGCCAGCACCCGACAGTACCAAGAGACCCAGTACTTC
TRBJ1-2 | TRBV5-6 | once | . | CASSLRGFEYGYTF | TGTGCCAGCAGCTTAAGGGGATTCGAGTATGGCTACACCTTC
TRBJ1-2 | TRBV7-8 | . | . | CASSLEGRYGYTF | TGTGCCAGCAGCTTAGAGGGGCGCTATGGCTACACCTTC
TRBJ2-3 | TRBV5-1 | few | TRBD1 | CASSLPQGAIGTDTQYF | TGCGCCAGCAGCCTACCCCAGGGGGCTATTGGCACAGATACGCAGTATTTT
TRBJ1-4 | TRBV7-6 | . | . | CASSPAAGGEKLFF | TGTGCCAGCAGTCCCGCCGCCGGCGGTGAAAAACTGTTTTTT
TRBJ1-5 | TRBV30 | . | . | CAWGQGGQPQHF | TGTGCCTGGGGGCAGGGTGGCCAGCCCCAGCATTTT
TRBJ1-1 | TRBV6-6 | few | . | CASSLGGGNTEAFF | TGTGCCAGCAGCCTCGGTGGGGGGAACACTGAAGCTTTCTTT
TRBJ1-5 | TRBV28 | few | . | CASSDPGPGGNQPQHF | TGTGCCAGCAGTGACCCCGGGCCCGGGGGCAATCAGCCCCAGCATTTT
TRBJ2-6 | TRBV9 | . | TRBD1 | CASSVGTGTGANVLTF | TGTGCCAGCAGCGTGGGGACAGGGACTGGGGCCAACGTCCTGACTTTC
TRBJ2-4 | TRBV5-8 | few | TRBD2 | CASSLRGGLAKNIQYF | TGTGCCAGCAGCTTGCGGGGAGGGCTAGCCAAAAACATTCAGTACTTC